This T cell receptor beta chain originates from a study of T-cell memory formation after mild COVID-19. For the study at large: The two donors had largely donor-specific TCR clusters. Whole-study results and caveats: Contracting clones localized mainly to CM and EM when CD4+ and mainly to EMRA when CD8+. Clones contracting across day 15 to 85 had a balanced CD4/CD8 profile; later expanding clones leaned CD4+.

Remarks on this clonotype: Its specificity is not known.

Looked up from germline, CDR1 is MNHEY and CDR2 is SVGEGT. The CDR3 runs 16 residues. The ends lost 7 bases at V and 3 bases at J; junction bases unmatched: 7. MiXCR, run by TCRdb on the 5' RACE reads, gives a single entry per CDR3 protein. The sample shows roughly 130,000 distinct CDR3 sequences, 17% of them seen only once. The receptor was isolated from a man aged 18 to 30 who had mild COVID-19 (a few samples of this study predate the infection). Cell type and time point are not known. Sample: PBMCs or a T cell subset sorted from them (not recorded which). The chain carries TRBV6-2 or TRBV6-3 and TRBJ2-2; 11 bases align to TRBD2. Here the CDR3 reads CASTPLAGGDTGELFF. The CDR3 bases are TGTGCCAGCACACCTCTAGCGGGGGGAGACACCGGGGAGCTGTTTTTT.